Below, 7 T cell receptor beta chains from the same sample are listed, as sequenced in a study of control samples from healthy donors and cancer patients. This table comes from immunoSEQ multiplex PCR, and its TCRdb copy is limited to in-frame clones, with some not included. Here the sample spans about 120,000 clones, roughly nine tenths being singletons. Sequenced material: PBMCs. The source is a woman aged 50 to 60 with colorectal cancer.

About this clone: Sequence at one end of the junction differs from germline and may be a read error. The rearrangement links TRBV7-7 to TRBJ2-5, with TRBD2 identical over 13 bases. CDR3 length equals 17 residues. Germline assignment: CDR1 SSHAT and CDR2 FNYEAQ (reference sequence). The CDR3 nucleotides read TGTGCTAGCAGCCCTACTAGCGGGGGGGCTATTGGAGAGACCCAGTACTTC. Amino acids: CASSPTSGGAIGETQYF.

Regarding this clone: A read error may produce the germline difference seen at one junction end. The chain combines TRBV10-2 with TRBJ2-2; no clear D. The CDR3 is 13 amino acids. CDR1 and CDR2 (germline): WSHSY, SAAADI. CDR3 in amino acids: CASRLANAGELFF. As DNA, the CDR3 is TGCGCCAGCAGACTGGCGAACGCCGGGGAGCTGTTTTTT.

CDR3 coding DNA: TGTGCCAGCAGCGTGGGGACTAGCGGGGCCATCACAGATACGCAGTATTTT. Protein product: CASSVGTSGAITDTQYF. The chain employs TRBV9 and TRBJ2-3; 13 nucleotides match TRBD2. This CDR3 comprises 17 residues. Germline loops: CDR1 SGDLS, CDR2 YYNGEE. V trimming: 2 bases; J trimming: 2 bases; junction bases outside the gene matches: 5.

V is TRBV7-9 and J is TRBJ2-7; D is possibly TRBD2 (6 bases). CDR3 length: 16 residues. The germline V gene has CDR1 SEHNR and CDR2 FQNEAQ (reference sequence). V lost 0 bases to trimming and J lost 2 bases, with 14 bases between them. CDR3 DNA sequence: TGTGCCAGCAGCTTAGCGCAGGTAGCGGCTACCTACGAGCAGTACTTC. Translating it yields CASSLAQVAATYEQYF.

The chain has TRBV5-5 and TRBJ2-3, with TRBD2 matching 13 bases. The V gene's germline CDR1 is SGHKS and CDR2 YYEKEE (reference sequence). The CDR3 totals 15 residues. With 5 bases clipped from V and 4 bases from J, the junction kept 4 bases outside the gene matches. The CDR3 DNA is TGTGCCAGCAGATGGACTAGCGGGAGTGCAGATACGCAGTATTTT. This encodes CASRWTSGSADTQYF.

This chain joins TRBV19 and TRBJ2-2; possibly TRBD1 for D (6 bases). CDR1 LNHDA and CDR2 SQIVND come from the germline V gene (reference sequence). The CDR3 consists of 14 residues. Trimming stripped 5 bases from V and 1 base from J, with 8 bases between. The CDR3 nucleotides are TGTGCCAGTAGTCAACAGGGGAACACCGGGGAGCTGTTTTTT. Protein product: CASSQQGNTGELFF.

The chain links TRBV11-2 to TRBJ2-7; D ambiguous. Trimming took 0 bases from V and 2 from J, leaving 11 bases between them. In germline, CDR1 is SGHAT, CDR2 FQNNGV. CDR3 length equals 15 residues. Written as DNA, the CDR3 is TGTGCCAGCAGCTTAGACTTGGCGGTTGCCTACGAGCAGTACTTC. It yields the protein CASSLDLAVAYEQYF.